The subject of this entry is one T cell receptor (beta chain). The data originate from a study of PD-L1 blockade in urothelial cancer. Study-level information: Atezolizumab therapy began for patients in about 2014, dosed at 1,200 mg intravenously every 3 weeks. Men with urothelial cancer arising in the bladder made up about 90% of the roughly 29 patients.

Time point described: peripheral blood 6 weeks after treatment start. Enrolled patients showed locally advanced or metastatic urothelial carcinoma. In each PCR, synthetic TCR analog templates were spiked in. Measured with immunoSEQ multiplex PCR; TCRdb has only the in-frame clones, and not every one. This table has about 43,000 clones, under 90% appearing once. Germline V gene lookup returns CDR1 SGHAT and CDR2 FQNNGV. Trimming shortened V by 5 bases and J by 3 bases, and 20 bases separated the two germline ends. The CDR3 loop spans 16 amino acids. The chain recombines TRBV11-2 with TRBJ2-7, with D possibly matching TRBD2 (6 bases). The source of this sequence is a man between 60 and 75 years old with urothelial cancer. Material: PBMCs, obtained around atezolizumab (anti-PD-L1) treatment. The CDR3 loop is CASSLPGYGGDYEQYF. In nucleotides, the CDR3 is TGTGCCAGCAGCCTCCCCGGTTATGGCGGGGACTACGAGCAGTACTTC.